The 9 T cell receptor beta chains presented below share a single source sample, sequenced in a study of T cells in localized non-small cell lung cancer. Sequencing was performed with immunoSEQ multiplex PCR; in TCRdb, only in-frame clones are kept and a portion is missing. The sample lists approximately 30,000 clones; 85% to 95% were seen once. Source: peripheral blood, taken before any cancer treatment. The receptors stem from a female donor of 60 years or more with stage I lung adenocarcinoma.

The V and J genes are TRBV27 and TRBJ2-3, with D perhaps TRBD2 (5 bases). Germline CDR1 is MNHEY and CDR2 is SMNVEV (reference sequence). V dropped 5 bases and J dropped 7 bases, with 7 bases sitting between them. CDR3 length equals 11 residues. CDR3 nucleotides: TGTGCCAGCAGTGTAGCGCATACGCAGTATTTT. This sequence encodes CASSVAHTQYF.

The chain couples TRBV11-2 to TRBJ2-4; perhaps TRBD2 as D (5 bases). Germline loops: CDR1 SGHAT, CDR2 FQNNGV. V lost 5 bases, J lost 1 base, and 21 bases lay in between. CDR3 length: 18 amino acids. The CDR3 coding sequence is TGTGCCAGCAGCCCCGAGAACCGAGGAGGTACGGCCAAAAACATTCAGTACTTC. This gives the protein CASSPENRGGTAKNIQYF.

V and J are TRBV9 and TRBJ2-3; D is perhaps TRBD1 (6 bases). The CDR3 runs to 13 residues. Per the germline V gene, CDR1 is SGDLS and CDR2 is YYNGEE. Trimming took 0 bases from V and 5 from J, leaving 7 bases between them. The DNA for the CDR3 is TGTGCCAGCAGCGTAGAAGGGGGAGATACGCAGTATTTT. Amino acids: CASSVEGGDTQYF.

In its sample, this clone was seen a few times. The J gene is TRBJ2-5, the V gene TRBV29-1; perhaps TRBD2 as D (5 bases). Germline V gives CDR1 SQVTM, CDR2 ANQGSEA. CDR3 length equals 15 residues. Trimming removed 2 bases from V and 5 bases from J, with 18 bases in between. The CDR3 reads CSVENRGRIGETQYF. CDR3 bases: TGCAGCGTTGAAAATCGAGGGCGCATAGGGGAGACCCAGTACTTC.

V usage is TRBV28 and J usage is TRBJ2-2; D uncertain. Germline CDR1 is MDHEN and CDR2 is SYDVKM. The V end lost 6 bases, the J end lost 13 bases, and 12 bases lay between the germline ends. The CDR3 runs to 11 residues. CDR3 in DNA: TGTGCCAGCAGGCCCTCCGAAGCGCTGTTTTTT. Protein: CASRPSEALFF.

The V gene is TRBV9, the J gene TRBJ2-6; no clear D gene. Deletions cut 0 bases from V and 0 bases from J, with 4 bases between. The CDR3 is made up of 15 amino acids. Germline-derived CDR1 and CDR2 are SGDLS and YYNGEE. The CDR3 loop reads CASSVGLSGANVLTF. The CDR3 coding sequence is TGTGCCAGCAGCGTAGGACTCTCTGGGGCCAACGTCCTGACTTTC.

The CDR3 nucleotides read TGTGCCAGGGGCACCGGGGAGCTGTTTTTT. Protein: CARGTGELFF. This chain joins TRBV7-9 and TRBJ2-2; D is unresolved. V was trimmed by 9 bases and J by 4 bases, leaving 3 bases between them. Germline CDR1 and CDR2: SEHNR and FQNEAQ (reference sequence). This CDR3 is 10 amino acids long.

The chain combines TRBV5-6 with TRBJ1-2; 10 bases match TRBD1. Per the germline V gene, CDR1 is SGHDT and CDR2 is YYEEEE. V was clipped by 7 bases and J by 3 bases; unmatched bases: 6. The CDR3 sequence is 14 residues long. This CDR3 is CASRRQGADYGYTF. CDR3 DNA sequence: TGTGCCAGCCGCAGACAGGGGGCCGACTATGGCTACACCTTC.

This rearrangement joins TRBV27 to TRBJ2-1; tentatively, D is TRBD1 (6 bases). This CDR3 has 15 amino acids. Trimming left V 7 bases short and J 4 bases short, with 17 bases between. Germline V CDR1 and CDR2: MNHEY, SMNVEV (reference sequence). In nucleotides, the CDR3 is TGTGCCAGCACCTCGGACAGAGGCTTATACAATGAGCAGTTCTTC. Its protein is CASTSDRGLYNEQFF.